This T cell receptor (beta chain) was recorded in a study of cytotoxic CD8 clonotypes in ibrutinib-treated CLL. The wider study: Patients attained 24 partial and 2 complete responses; at median about 74 months, approximately 14 remained remitted while around 12 progressed.

For this clone: Its target is unknown.

The V end was cut by 1 base, the J end by 4 bases, with 16 bases between. The CDR3 length is 16 residues. Per the germline V gene, CDR1 is SGHTA and CDR2 is FQGTGA. Assay used: immunoSEQ multiplex PCR; TCRdb lists only in-frame clones, some missing. The table lists about 84,000 clones, more than 70% of them singletons, with roughly 5% in the top ten. Overall study results and limits: Clonality (at baseline) was higher than in age-matched healthy donors and tracked circulating CD8+ T-cell counts.

This chain connects TRBV7-3 to TRBJ1-2, with D unresolved. The sequenced sample was PBMCs, obtained before ibrutinib treatment. The receptor was isolated from a human donor with chronic lymphocytic leukemia. The CDR3 here is CASSLKGAVDTYGYTF. As DNA, the CDR3 is TGTGCCAGCAGCTTAAAAGGAGCGGTTGATACCTATGGCTACACCTTC.